This T cell receptor beta chain was profiled in a study of blood T cell repertoires in COVID-19. On the study more broadly: Sources were T cells, B-cell-depleted T cells, or PBMCs; the material itself was cDNA or gDNA.

TCRdb's copy holds only in-frame clones and misses some; the assay was immunoSEQ multiplex PCR. The sample lists tens of thousands of clones, approximately 90% seen once, with around 2.5% in the top ten. The TCR originated in a human donor with active COVID-19. The donor label of this sample is uncertain. Input material: peripheral blood.

Here the CDR3 DNA reads TGTGCCAGCAGCCGCGCCCAGGGCACAGATACGCAGTATTTT. Amino acid sequence: CASSRAQGTDTQYF. This sequence joins TRBV7-2 and TRBJ2-3; D gene uncertain. The V end was cut by 5 bases, the J end by 1 base, with 10 bases between. The germline gives CDR1 SGHTA, CDR2 FQGNSA. CDR3 length: 14 residues.